The 14 T cell receptor beta chains below come from one sample, sequenced in a study of shared clonotypes between healthy human individuals. Sequencing used immunoSEQ multiplex PCR; TCRdb keeps in-frame clones, though not all of them. The repertoire has some 900,000 clones, about 80% of them found once; the top ten carry around 1.5%. The source material was memory CD4+ T cells sorted from blood. The subset was: CD45RA-negative fraction. These receptor sequences come from a man aged 18 to 29 in good health.

The chain links TRBV18 to TRBJ2-6, with D unclear. The CDR3 is 13 amino acids. Trimming pared 5 bases from V and 1 base from J, leaving 3 bases between. The germline CDR1 and CDR2 sequences are KGHSH and LQKENI. Here the CDR3 reads CASSNSGANVLTF. CDR3 DNA sequence: TGTGCCAGCTCAAATTCTGGGGCCAACGTCCTGACTTTC.

As concerns this clone: Other DNA sequences in this sample translate to the same CDR3. The chain joins TRBV28 to TRBJ1-2, with 12 bases identical to TRBD1. Germline V gene data show CDR1 as MDHEN and CDR2 as SYDVKM. The J segment lost 4 bases and the V segment lost 2 bases, leaving 2 bases of the junction unmatched. The CDR3 length is 15 residues. CDR3 sequence: CASSLGTGGAYGYTF. The CDR3 coding sequence is TGTGCCAGCAGTTTAGGGACAGGGGGCGCCTATGGCTACACCTTC.

This clone occurred a few times. V and J are TRBV29-1 and TRBJ1-2; D might be TRBD1 (6 bases). V dropped 3 bases and J dropped 0 bases, with 11 bases sitting between them. CDR1 SQVTM and CDR2 ANQGSEA come from the germline V gene. This CDR3 region has 14 residues. CDR3 loop: CSVDVQGSNYGYTF. CDR3 coding DNA: TGCAGCGTTGATGTGCAGGGGTCTAACTATGGCTACACCTTC. The complete variable domain, with remaining parts taken from reference TRBV29-1 and TRBJ1-2, reads SAVISQKPSRDICQRGTSLTIQCQVDSQVTMMFWYRQQPGQSLTLIATANQGSEATYESGFVIDKFPISRPNLTFSTLTVSNMSPEDSSIYLCSVDVQGSNYGYTFGSGTRLTVV.

This clone was counted once. This sequence joins TRBV5-1 and TRBJ2-5; D uncertain. Germline CDR1 reads SGHRS; CDR2 reads YFSETQ. This CDR3 spans 14 amino acids. Between the trimmed V and J ends, which lost 4 bases and 5 bases, there was a span of 15 bases. Written as DNA, the CDR3 is TGCGCCAGCAGCAACGGTTACGAGAGGGAGACCCAGTACTTC. Encoded protein: CASSNGYERETQYF.

CDR3 residues: CASSIRAPTSGYTF. The CDR3 DNA reads TGTGCCAGCAGCATCCGGGCACCCACTAGTGGCTACACCTTC. J is TRBJ1-2 and V is TRBV7-2; D gene unclear. Germline lookup yields CDR1 SGHTA and CDR2 FQGNSA. CDR3 size: 14 residues. The V end lost 5 bases, the J end lost 7 bases, and 17 bases lay between the germline ends. Complete variable domain (other parts from reference TRBV7-2 and TRBJ1-2): GAGVSQSPSNKVTEKGKDVELRCDPISGHTALYWYRQSLGQGLEFLIYFQGNSAPDKSGLPSDRFSAERTGGSVSTLTIQRTQQEDSAVYLCASSIRAPTSGYTFGSGTRLTVV.

The J gene is TRBJ2-7, the V gene TRBV5-1; 12 nucleotides agree with TRBD1. CDR1 and CDR2 (germline): SGHRS, YFSETQ. Losses at the gene ends were 4 bases for V and 4 bases for J; bases not matched to a gene: 6. This CDR3 is 15 amino acids long. CDR3 in DNA: TGCGCCAGCAGCCCGGGACAGGGGGCATTTTACGAGCAGTACTTC. It translates to CASSPGQGAFYEQYF.

This chain links TRBV5-1 with TRBJ2-7; D remains unclear. The CDR3 has 13 amino acids. Germline V CDR1 and CDR2: SGHRS, YFSETQ. Trimming took off 0 bases at V and 1 base at J, with 5 bases between the two ends. The CDR3 is CASSLASSYEQYF. The DNA of the CDR3 is TGCGCCAGCAGCTTGGCCTCTTCCTACGAGCAGTACTTC.

This clone was seen a single time. This rearrangement joins TRBV6-1 to TRBJ1-3; D remains unclear. Germline V gives CDR1 MNHNS, CDR2 SASEGT. V was clipped by 9 bases and J by 0 bases, with 12 bases between them. The CDR3 has 14 amino acids. The CDR3 region has the DNA TGTGCCAGTCAATGGACGGCCTCTGGAAACACCATATATTTT. Its protein product is CASQWTASGNTIYF.

The V and J genes are TRBV9 and TRBJ2-1; TRBD2 agrees at 8 bases. Trimming cost V 4 bases and J 1 base; bases outside gene matches: 7. From germline, CDR1 is SGDLS and CDR2 YYNGEE. The CDR3 covers 16 residues. Here the CDR3 DNA reads TGTGCCAGCAGCCCCCAGCGGGGGAGGTCCTACAATGAGCAGTTCTTC. It yields the protein CASSPQRGRSYNEQFF.

The V call is TRBV2, the J call TRBJ1-6; 8 nucleotides line up with TRBD1. This CDR3 has 13 amino acids. The germline CDR1 and CDR2 sequences are SNHLY and FYNNEI. The junction had 6 bases not matched to a gene; V was cut back by 8 bases and J by 9 bases. CDR3 protein: CASSDRAGSPLHF. The CDR3 bases are TGTGCCAGCTCGGACAGGGCCGGTTCACCCCTCCACTTT.

The chain couples TRBV5-1 to TRBJ1-2; 7 bases map to TRBD1. The CDR3 has 15 amino acids. CDR1 SGHRS and CDR2 YFSETQ come from the germline V gene. Losses at the gene ends were 7 bases for V and 7 bases for J; bases not matched to a gene: 16. CDR3 bases: TGCGCCAGCGATCCAACCGGGACAGTGACGTCTGGCTACACCTTC. Its translation: CASDPTGTVTSGYTF.

The CDR3 bases are TGCGCCAGCAGCTCGGCCCCCGGGGAGTGGAATGAGCAGTTCTTC. Protein: CASSSAPGEWNEQFF. This sequence joins TRBV5-1 and TRBJ2-1; the D gene is possibly TRBD2 (5 bases). This CDR3 is 15 amino acids long. Germline V gene sequence: CDR1 SGHRS, CDR2 YFSETQ. V was clipped by 3 bases and J by 7 bases, with 17 bases between them.

CDR3 loop: CASTGLAIDEQFF. The CDR3 coding sequence is TGTGCCAGCACCGGACTAGCGATAGATGAGCAGTTCTTC. The genes are TRBV7-9 and TRBJ2-1; 9 bases are a match to TRBD2. This CDR3 spans 13 amino acids. Germline CDR1 reads SEHNR; CDR2 reads FQNEAQ (reference sequence). V shed 7 bases and J 8 bases; nucleotides not matched to a gene: 6.

The chain couples TRBV25-1 to TRBJ2-5, with 7 nucleotides matching TRBD1. The germline CDR1 and CDR2 sequences are MGHDK and SYGVNS. The length of the CDR3 is 14 residues. Unmatched junction bases numbered 7, after V lost 7 bases and J lost 2 bases. CDR3 loop: CASTSGQLQETQYF. CDR3 bases: TGTGCCAGCACTTCGGGACAGTTGCAAGAGACCCAGTACTTC.